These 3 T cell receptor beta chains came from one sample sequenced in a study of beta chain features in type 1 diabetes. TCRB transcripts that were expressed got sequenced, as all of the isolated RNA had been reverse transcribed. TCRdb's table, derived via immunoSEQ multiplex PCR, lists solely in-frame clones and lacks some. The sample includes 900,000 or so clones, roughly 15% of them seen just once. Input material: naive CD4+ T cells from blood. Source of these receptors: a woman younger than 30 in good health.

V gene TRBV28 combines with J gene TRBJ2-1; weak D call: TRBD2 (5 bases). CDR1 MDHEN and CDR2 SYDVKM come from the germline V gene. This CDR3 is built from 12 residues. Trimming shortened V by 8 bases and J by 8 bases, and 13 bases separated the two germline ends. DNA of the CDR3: TGTGCCAGCTCGCTAGCTATCCATGAGCAGTTCTTC. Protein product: CASSLAIHEQFF.

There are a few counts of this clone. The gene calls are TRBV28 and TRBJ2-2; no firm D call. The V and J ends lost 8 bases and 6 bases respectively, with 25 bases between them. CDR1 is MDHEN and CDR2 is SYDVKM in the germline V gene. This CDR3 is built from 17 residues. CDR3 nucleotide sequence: TGTGCCAGCCGGACCAAACCGGACCGCTTAACGTCCGGGGAGCTGTTTTTT. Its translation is CASRTKPDRLTSGELFF.

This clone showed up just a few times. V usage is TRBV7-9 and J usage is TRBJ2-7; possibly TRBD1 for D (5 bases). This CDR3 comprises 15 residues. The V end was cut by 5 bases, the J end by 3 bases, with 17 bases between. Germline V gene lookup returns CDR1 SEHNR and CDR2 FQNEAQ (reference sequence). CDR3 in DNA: TGTGCCAGCAGCAAAACCCAGGGTGCCGACTACGAGCAGTACTTC. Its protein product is CASSKTQGADYEQYF.